Listed below are T cell receptor beta chains from one sample, sequenced in a study of T cell repertoires in aging, cancer and after chemotherapy. TCRdb reprocessed the multiplex PCR reads with MiXCR, giving one entry per CDR3 protein. Of thousands of distinct CDR3 sequences in the sample, about 54% were seen once. The sequenced sample consisted of blood. The source of these receptors is a human donor with a blood cancer. CDR3s leave out the opening cysteine and the closing phenylalanine or tryptophan. Clone size is given for some rows only: seen once, a few or many times, or a class if the clone is expanded.

J,V,size,CDR3
TRBJ1-2,TRBV7-9,-,AIEGAQGPSYGYT
TRBJ2-2,TRBV6-1,-,ASTGWTGSKSGGELF
TRBJ1-4,TRBV19,-,ASSTGEGKLF
TRBJ1-2,TRBV6-1,-,ASTGFNYGYT
TRBJ2-3,TRBV19,few,ASSIDRGTQY
TRBJ2-1,TRBV27,-,ASSYGAGGDLSYNEQF
TRBJ1-4,TRBV19,-,ASSRDRDEKLF
TRBJ2-3,TRBV5-4,-,ASSLATSGGDISTDTQY
TRBJ2-2,TRBV13,-,ASSLNSGWDTGELF
TRBJ2-6,TRBV7-9,few,ASNSGGTGANVLT
TRBJ1-2,TRBV7-2,-,ASSLTGQRSYYGYT
TRBJ1-1,TRBV5-6,-,ASSLGTELPEAF
TRBJ2-6,TRBV12-3/TRBV12-4,-,ASSRQSSGANVLT
TRBJ1-2,TRBV30,few,AWRRGQGRDYGYT
TRBJ2-6,TRBV6-5,few,ASSWGQGISGANVLT
TRBJ2-1,TRBV27,once,ASSGPGLAGRRSYNEQF
TRBJ1-6,TRBV19,-,ASSREGTYNSPLH
TRBJ2-7,TRBV7-4,-,ASSSPDRSYEQY
TRBJ2-5,TRBV18,-,ASSPPLGFRETQY
TRBJ1-1,TRBV19,-,ASSYSAPWGTEAF
TRBJ2-5,TRBV12-3/TRBV12-4,-,ASSLSSDFNEQY
TRBJ1-2,TRBV4-2,-,ASSQGTGAMNYGYT
TRBJ2-1,TRBV13,-,ASSSPGAGGGYNEQF
TRBJ2-1,TRBV6-4,once,ASSGQGSSYNEQF
TRBJ2-7,TRBV6-5,-,ASSYSPGRAYEQY
TRBJ1-2,TRBV20-1,-,SARDRAWYGYT
TRBJ1-2,TRBV13,-,ATSPEGDRANYGYT
TRBJ2-7,TRBV20-1,-,SAVSMGNTISYEQY
TRBJ2-7,TRBV5-6,few,ASSPRTGVGLRSSYEQY
TRBJ2-1,TRBV6-5,-,ASSPGLAGELEF
TRBJ2-7,TRBV5-6,-,ASSLRQALSYEQY
TRBJ1-2,TRBV6-5,-,ASSYWASFTNYGYT
TRBJ1-2,TRBV30,-,AWTPLGEGVYGYT
TRBJ1-2,TRBV7-2,-,ASMQGIRGYT
TRBJ2-3,TRBV6-5,-,ASSLREFPSTDTQY
TRBJ1-6,TRBV20-1,few,SASFRFDSPLH
TRBJ2-3,TRBV27,-,ASSSPWDRAPDTQY
TRBJ2-7,TRBV7-9,few,ASRLLQGYEQY
TRBJ2-2,TRBV6-1,-,ATSWGQGGTGELF
TRBJ2-7,TRBV6-5,-,ASRQVGGRRVYEQY
TRBJ2-3,TRBV19,-,ASSPTGTDTQY
TRBJ1-4,TRBV6-5,-,TSSFTGGRNEKLF
TRBJ2-3,TRBV6-2/TRBV6-3,few,ASSTRDPRGDTQY
TRBJ1-1,TRBV5-6,-,ASSIYNTEAF
TRBJ2-7,TRBV24-1,-,ATSPADRRLQY
TRBJ2-2,TRBV19,-,ASSNTGELF
TRBJ2-2,TRBV5-1,-,ASSQIAGGTGELF
TRBJ1-1,TRBV18,-,ASSPRGNTEAF